Listed below are T cell receptor beta chains from one sample, sequenced in a study of cytomegalovirus exposure and HLA in healthy donors. Profiled with immunoSEQ multiplex PCR; TCRdb holds only in-frame clones, not every one. The sample has 100,000 to 150,000 clones, under 12% seen once. Sequencing input: PBMCs. These receptors were collected from a woman in her late teens or twenties in good health and CMV-seropositive. The CDR3 runs from the conserved cysteine through the conserved F or W. D genes are given only for firm matches. Rows may omit the clone size; those that give it use once, few, many or a size class.

>NA|TRBV5-1|TRBD1|TRBJ1-1
CASSLGDRGAGAFF
TGCGCCAGCAGCTTGGGGGACAGGGGGGCTGGAGCTTTCTTT
>NA|TRBV30|NA|TRBJ1-4
CAFTLMRGGEKLFF
TGTGCCTTCACTTTGATGCGTGGCGGAGAAAAACTGTTTTTT
>NA|TRBV6-1|TRBD1|TRBJ2-7
CASSVGQSPYEQYF
TGTGCCAGCAGTGTGGGACAGTCCCCCTACGAGCAGTACTTC
>few|TRBV5-6|NA|TRBJ2-5
CASSGGPINWGRQETQYF
TGTGCCAGCAGCGGGGGCCCCATCAACTGGGGTAGGCAAGAGACCCAGTACTTC
>NA|TRBV4-1|NA|TRBJ1-2
CASSQRVFRFLNPPGYTF
TGCGCCAGCAGCCAACGCGTTTTTCGTTTTCTAAACCCTCCTGGCTACACCTTC
>NA|TRBV10-3|NA|TRBJ1-2
CAISAGNHGYTF
TGTGCCATCAGTGCAGGGAACCATGGCTACACCTTC
>NA|TRBV5-1|TRBD1|TRBJ1-1
CASSPTGGVNEAFF
TGCGCCAGCAGCCCAACAGGGGGAGTAAATGAAGCTTTCTTT
>NA|TRBV6-6|NA|TRBJ1-4
CASSLIGGANEKLFF
TGTGCCAGCAGTCTCATTGGAGGTGCTAATGAAAAACTGTTTTTT
>few|TRBV5-1|NA|TRBJ2-2
CASSLGTISIGELFF
TGCGCCAGCAGCTTGGGGACAATTTCAATCGGGGAGCTGTTTTTT
>few|TRBV6-5|TRBD2|TRBJ2-2
CASRRLAGVSGELFF
TGTGCCAGCAGAAGACTAGCGGGGGTGAGCGGGGAGCTGTTTTTT
>NA|TRBV6-4|NA|TRBJ2-1
CASSEADYNEQFF
TGTGCCAGCAGTGAGGCGGATTACAATGAGCAGTTCTTC
>few|TRBV27|TRBD2|TRBJ2-5
CASSALAVGETQYF
TGTGCCAGCAGTGCACTAGCGGTGGGGGAGACCCAGTACTTC
>many|TRBV6-5|TRBD1|TRBJ2-1
CASSYLDRGGNEQFF
TGTGCCAGCAGTTACTTGGACAGGGGGGGGAATGAGCAGTTCTTC
>few|TRBV5-1|NA|TRBJ1-1
CASRAGGAATEAFF
TGCGCCAGCAGGGCTGGGGGGGCCGCCACTGAAGCTTTCTTT
>few|TRBV7-9|NA|TRBJ1-5
CASSLRGSNQPQHF
TGTGCCAGCAGCTTACGGGGATCCAATCAGCCCCAGCATTTT
>few|TRBV7-3|NA|TRBJ1-1
CASSPQGGTEAFF
TGTGCCAGCAGCCCCCAGGGAGGCACTGAAGCTTTCTTT
>once|TRBV19|TRBD2|TRBJ2-1
CASSTETSGRLYEQFF
TGTGCCAGTAGTACTGAGACTAGCGGGAGGCTCTATGAGCAGTTCTTC
>NA|TRBV5-6|TRBD1|TRBJ1-2
CASSLGTGTYGYTF
TGTGCCAGCAGCTTGGGGACAGGCACCTATGGCTACACCTTC
>NA|TRBV7-9|NA|TRBJ2-6
CASSPARGTAIGGANVLTF
TGTGCCAGCAGCCCGGCTCGGGGGACGGCAATTGGGGGGGCCAACGTCCTGACTTTC
>NA|TRBV19|NA|TRBJ1-4
CASSKNFRNEKLFF
TGTGCCAGTAGTAAGAACTTCCGAAATGAAAAACTGTTTTTT
>NA|TRBV13|NA|TRBJ2-7
CASSLGTLGEQYF
TGTGCCAGCAGCCTGGGGACTTTAGGCGAGCAGTACTTC
>NA|TRBV11-2|TRBD2|TRBJ2-7
CASSFGTSSSYEQYF
TGTGCCAGCAGCTTCGGGACTAGCAGCTCCTACGAGCAGTACTTC
>few|TRBV6-1|NA|TRBJ1-1
CASSEAQENTEAFF
TGTGCCAGCAGTGAAGCGCAGGAGAACACTGAAGCTTTCTTT
>NA|TRBV10-2|TRBD2|TRBJ2-5
CASIPSGSSGKTQYF
TGCGCCAGCATCCCTAGCGGGAGTTCCGGGAAGACCCAGTACTTC
>few|TRBV7-6|NA|TRBJ2-1
CASSLETERVYNEQFF
TGTGCCAGCAGCTTAGAGACCGAGCGGGTTTACAATGAGCAGTTCTTC
>NA|TRBV27|NA|TRBJ1-1
CASSYSLNTEAFF
TGTGCCAGCAGTTACAGCTTAAACACTGAAGCTTTCTTT
>few|TRBV16|NA|TRBJ1-1
CASTGTLDTEAFF
TGTGCCAGCACCGGGACTCTAGACACTGAAGCTTTCTTT
>NA|TRBV5-4|TRBD2|TRBJ2-7
CASSLLRTSSSYEQYF
TGTGCCAGCAGCTTGCTACGGACTAGCTCCTCCTACGAGCAGTACTTC
>NA|TRBV12-5|TRBD1|TRBJ2-7
CASGQGQGFNEQYF
TGTGCTAGTGGTCAGGGACAGGGTTTCAACGAGCAGTACTTC
>NA|TRBV9|NA|TRBJ2-2
CASSQGGDTGELFF
TGTGCCAGCAGCCAAGGGGGGGACACCGGGGAGCTGTTTTTT
>many|TRBV6-5|NA|TRBJ2-2
CASSYSSRGSTGELFF
TGTGCCAGCAGTTACTCGTCACGGGGTAGCACCGGGGAGCTGTTTTTT
>few|TRBV29-1|TRBD1|TRBJ1-5
CSVVTGVGQPQHF
TGCAGCGTGGTGACAGGGGTTGGACAGCCCCAGCATTTT
>NA|TRBV19|TRBD2|TRBJ2-1
CASGGTSGPDEQFF
TGTGCCAGCGGGGGGACTAGCGGTCCTGATGAGCAGTTCTTC
>NA|TRBV9|TRBD2|TRBJ2-1
CASSARGTSGSYEQFF
TGTGCCAGCAGCGCGCGCGGGACTAGCGGGAGCTATGAGCAGTTCTTC
>NA|TRBV2|NA|TRBJ2-7
CASSEAGPSYEQYF
TGTGCCAGCAGTGAGGCGGGCCCATCCTACGAGCAGTACTTC
>NA|TRBV7-7|TRBD2|TRBJ2-5
CASSPGLAGGKETQYF
TGTGCTAGCAGCCCGGGACTAGCGGGAGGGAAAGAGACCCAGTACTTC
>NA|TRBV19|NA|TRBJ2-7
CASSIGRGYEQYF
TGTGCCAGTAGTATAGGTCGCGGCTACGAGCAGTACTTC
>few|TRBV6-1|NA|TRBJ2-3
CASSEREDTQYF
TGTGCCAGCAGTGAACGAGAAGATACGCAGTATTTT
>NA|TRBV19|NA|TRBJ1-2
CASSIWVGEGYTF
TGTGCCAGTAGTATCTGGGTAGGGGAAGGCTACACCTTC
>NA|TRBV6-1|TRBD1|TRBJ1-2
CASHQGDRVGGYTF
TGTGCCAGCCACCAGGGGGACAGGGTTGGAGGCTACACCTTC
>few|TRBV5-6|TRBD2|TRBJ2-1
CASTTAAGGSNEQFF
TGTGCCAGCACCACGGCAGCGGGGGGAAGCAATGAGCAGTTCTTC
>few|TRBV6-6|TRBD2|TRBJ2-3
CASSPTGTRRPTQYF
TGTGCCAGCAGCCCGACCGGGACTAGACGTCCTACGCAGTATTTT
>few|TRBV25-1|NA|TRBJ1-1
CASSESFMNTEAFF
TGTGCCAGCAGTGAATCATTCATGAACACTGAAGCTTTCTTT
>few|TRBV28|TRBD1|TRBJ1-1
CASGQGFSKNTEAFF
TGTGCCAGCGGACAGGGATTCTCAAAGAACACTGAAGCTTTCTTT
>NA|TRBV2|NA|TRBJ2-3
CASSEREDTQYF
TGTGCCAGCAGTGAACGGGAAGATACGCAGTATTTT
>NA|TRBV27|TRBD1|TRBJ1-1
CASSYHRGPEAFF
TGTGCCAGCAGCTATCACAGGGGACCTGAAGCTTTCTTT
>NA|TRBV10-3|NA|TRBJ1-1
CAISERGSGTEAFF
TGTGCCATCAGTGAGCGGGGGAGCGGGACTGAAGCTTTCTTT
>few|TRBV11-2|NA|TRBJ1-2
CASSLIGGVGSGYTF
TGTGCCAGCAGCTTAATCGGGGGGGTTGGCAGTGGCTACACCTTC
>few|TRBV7-9|TRBD2|TRBJ2-7
CASSQAISGGHEQYF
TGTGCCAGCAGCCAGGCCATCAGCGGGGGGCACGAGCAGTACTTC
>few|TRBV6-4|NA|TRBJ2-5
CASFTVTETQYF
TGTGCCTCCTTTACTGTCACGGAGACCCAGTACTTC
>NA|TRBV19|TRBD1|TRBJ1-5
CASSVYRGQGNQPQHF
TGTGCCAGTAGTGTTTACAGGGGGCAGGGCAATCAGCCCCAGCATTTT